This TCR beta chain emerged from a study of control samples from healthy donors and cancer patients (dated by TCRdb to 2019 to 2021). The library was prepared using the immunoSEQ multiplex PCR assay. Entries here come from immuneACCESS through TCRdb and include only in-frame sequences with V and J called. Some clones fail to appear in such tables; in the studies checked, an unresolved V gene covers under half of the shortfall, and the cause of the remainder is unknown. This sample has about 190,000 clones in its table, and around 93% of those were observed once. The ten largest clones add up to approximately 1.8% of the sample. Notes on this clone: The antigen it recognizes is unknown. Base qualities were left out, and no much larger clone turns up one base away.

V loses 3 bases of germline sequence and J loses 7 bases, and the interval between the two ends is 13 bases. CDR3 length: 14 amino acids, cysteine to phenylalanine. The read is trimmed to its CDR3 DNA, 42 bases read in frame from base 1. In the germline V gene (reference sequence), CDR1 corresponds to GTSNPN and CDR2 to SVGIG. Recombination linked TRBV30 to TRBJ1-6; TRBD1 is a possible D gene, resting on 5 matching bases. The sample comprised blood. The clonotype originates from a young man in good health. In nucleotides, the sequence is TGTGCCTGGAGGCCACAGGCGGGCAATTCACCCCTCCACTTT. Its protein reads: CAWRPQAGNSPLHF.